This entry features one T cell receptor (beta chain) sequence. Its antigen specificity is not known. Per-base quality was not reported, and no clone a single base away is much larger than it. The germline V and J ends show losses of 0 bases and 5 bases respectively, and no gene match explains 7 bases of the junction. Spanning cysteine to phenylalanine, the CDR3 consists of 16 amino acids. Of the read, only the CDR3 DNA is kept; its 48 bases are in frame from base 1. CDR1 and CDR2, per the germline V gene (reference sequence), are SGHNT and YYREEE. These data come from a study of cytomegalovirus exposure and HLA in healthy donors (dated 2017 in TCRdb). Concerning the study at large: An earlier analysis of several hundred of the donors reported roughly 300 Gb of sequence data and around 120 million unique TCR beta sequences from roughly 180 million T cells. The number of typed donors differed by locus: 629-630 for A, B, C, DRB1 and DQB1; 522 for DQA1; 606 for DPA1; and about 450 for DPB1. To study patterns of TCR occurrence, a later analysis re-analyzed previously published TCR beta repertoires from around 670 donors and added high-resolution HLA genotyping. Among the roughly 400 genotyped donors, more than 70% belonged to the genetic ancestry cluster associated with self-reported Caucasian donors. Besides the first cohort of approximately 670 subjects, a separate validation cohort made up of roughly 120 different subjects was used. An early release covering roughly 580 HLA-typed donors comprised approximately 300 gigabases of sequencing data and about 90 million unique TCR sequences. Using immunosequencing, the study profiled T cell repertoires from about 610 subjects and related those repertoires to cytomegalovirus serostatus. Alongside the repertoire data, information on donor age, sex, ethnicity and CMV serostatus was compiled. High-throughput TCR immunosequencing, statistical association of individual TCRs with disease status, and machine learning were combined to predict cytomegalovirus infection status. The study was designed to test whether signatures of past pathogen exposure could be identified by cataloging public T cell receptors. To decide whether each TCR beta V gene segment behaved as functional or pseudogenic, an earlier analysis of some 580 of the donors relied on high-throughput TCR beta sequencing. Rather than drawing on any new phenotypic data, the later analysis identified candidate immune exposures from TCR beta sequences and the way those sequences occurred across donors. Five DR-DQ haplotypes were handled as single units for association and clustering because linkage in the cohort was strong. Class I and class II HLA loci were covered by the typing at four-digit resolution. All discovery cohort repertoires had been generated using a single sequencing platform. Genome-wide SNP genotypes for about 65% of the 666 donors were used in a later genetic analysis, which treated that subset as a discovery cohort. On average, 235,054 unique TCR beta nucleotide sequences were sequenced per donor among 350 to 400 genotyped donors of the cohort, with around 19% of those sequences being non-productive. Study-wide conclusions, independent of this receptor: Immune exposure information for the cohort was limited to CMV serostatus. The sequencing pipeline was judged likely to have produced a cluster of highly shared sequence variants as a technical artifact. In a later analysis, around 17,000 TCR beta sequences were associated with specific HLA alleles at a false discovery rate of 0.05. Some IMGT-functional V segments, including TRBV6-2 and TRBV6-3, could not be told apart with the 87-base-pair reads, so those segments were excluded. The classifier was reported to diagnose cytomegalovirus status with high specificity and sensitivity in both the original cohort and the validation cohort. Only TCR beta chains were sequenced in this cohort, and the absence of alpha or paired-chain data limited detectable features. In a later analysis, TCR association rates were found to vary across HLA loci, with the most associated TCRs seen for DRB1 alleles and the fewest for HLA-C alleles. A later analysis found that HLA-associated TCR beta chains were more clonally expanded and had lower generation probabilities than equally common non-associated chains. Strong co-occurrence of HLA alleles, especially DR and DQ, made assigning TCR associations to individual alleles difficult. V-gene and J-gene trimming of TCR beta chains was associated with a missense DCLRE1C variant in a later genetic analysis, and the association was replicated in an independent cohort. Most CMV-associated TCR beta chains appeared to be HLA-restricted in a later analysis, and the HLA associations seemed to be driven largely by CMV exposure. Roughly uniform sequencing depth across donors was assumed in presence/absence analyses, although this assumption may not hold. Most TCR sequences were seen in very few donors, while some public TCRs were found in many individuals. Correlated functional status among segregating V segments might be attributable to linkage disequilibrium, but an unknown experimental factor could not be ruled out. According to a later genetic analysis, donors in an Asian-associated ancestry cluster had fewer N-insertions in productive TCRs than the approximately 630-donor mean. The study listed approximately 150 TCR beta chains as associated with cytomegalovirus. In a later analysis, several top co-occurrence clusters were reported to appear linked to parvovirus B19, influenza, CMV and Epstein-Barr virus. Roughly 17 rarely observed V segments, including chromosome 9 orphons, were excluded from the earlier analysis of just under 600 of the donors because counts were too low. A further reported finding was that TCR beta sequences accurately predicted the HLA-A and HLA-B alleles for most subjects in the first cohort. In vitro tests confirmed that three of the cytomegalovirus-associated TCR beta chains recognize cytomegalovirus antigens. An earlier analysis of some 560 of the donors showed that most TCR beta V segments appeared in productive rearrangements either about 90% or about 30% of the time, which broadly matched IMGT annotations. The authors suggested that the approach could potentially be generalized to other disease states and immunological phenotypes. HLA typing was unavailable for some donors at each locus, so association tests used only the typed subset.

The library was generated by the immunoSEQ multiplex PCR assay. A mixture of 60 forward primers for TCR Vbeta segments and 13 reverse primers for TCR Jbeta segments was used in the multiplex PCR. Amplification of the CDR3 region of rearranged TCR beta genes was performed with a multiplex PCR assay on genomic DNA. Amplified TCR beta libraries were sequenced as 87-base-pair reads on the Illumina HiSeq System. The paper's data handling went like this. Across the 670 or so repertoires, a later analysis counted 60 million to 90 million unique TCR beta chains, roughly 11 million of which were shared by at least two donors. Raw reads were error-corrected and collapsed into unique sequences with a nearest-neighbor algorithm that merged closely related sequences to remove PCR and sequencing errors. CDR3 sequences were aligned to IMGT reference sequences to assign V, D and J gene segments. For a sequence to be retained, at least a six-nucleotide match to both a V gene segment and a J gene segment was required. A rearrangement counted as productive if the CDR3 had no stop codons and remained in frame with V and J, and every other rearrangement counted as non-productive. Following IMGT convention, CDR3 was defined as the stretch from the second conserved V-encoded cysteine to the conserved J-encoded phenylalanine. The earlier analysis of some 550 of the donors excluded any sequence lacking an unambiguous match to a single V gene segment. In an earlier analysis of several hundred of the donors, V segments were called functional above 56.7% productive rearrangements and were called segregating when the between-donor standard deviation exceeded 5%. To diagnose cytomegalovirus status from the catalog of TCR beta chain sequences, a statistical classification framework was built. In a later analysis, V and J genes were assigned by comparing TCR nucleotide sequences against IMGT/GENE-DB human TR gene sequences. The TCRdist pipeline was used in a later analysis to assign CDR3 sequences and most-parsimonious VDJ recombination scenarios. In a later analysis, each TCR beta chain was defined by its CDR3 amino acid sequence together with its V-gene family, and reads without a unique V-gene family were excluded. In a later analysis, 450 to 600 highly shared, low-generation-probability nucleotide sequences were removed to address suspected cross-contamination and a sequencing artifact. For each public chain, a later analysis derived a clonal expansion index from normalized ranks of inferred template counts within each repertoire. Generation probabilities in a later analysis came from a VDJ recombination model fitted to out-of-frame rearrangements, and those results were checked against IGoR. In a later analysis, TCR-TCR, TCR-HLA and TCR-CMV co-occurrence was scored with hypergeometric tests, and a repertoire-size bias correction was applied to TCR pairs. To estimate false discovery rates, a later analysis permuted the HLA or CMV assignments 20 times. A later analysis grouped co-occurring TCRs with DBSCAN, adding TCRdist sequence similarity when clustering within HLA-allele-positive subsets. For co-occurrence clustering, repertoires with fewer than 30,000 or more than 120,000 public chains were excluded, along with roughly five repertoires with anomalous nucleotide sharing. This is the immuneACCESS table as TCRdb keeps it, with only in-frame sequences that have V and J called. A part of the clones is gone; compared with another copy, unresolved V genes explain less than half, and the rest is unexplained. From that table come the V and J calls and clone size; the DNA was used to work out D and trimming. Within this sample are over 200,000 clones, with about 89% of them counted one time only. The ten biggest clones cover 1% of the sample.

The cohort consisted of 600 or so healthy bone marrow donors. All cohort members were sampled while nominally healthy, although unrecorded immune exposures were likely present. The donor was CMV seronegative and belonged to the group of over 300 seronegative cohort members. Every donor gave a peripheral blood sample, and the peripheral blood mononuclear cells from that sample were used for TCR beta sequencing. The Qiagen DNeasy Blood Extraction Kit was used to extract genomic DNA from the blood cell samples. Sequencing input: PBMCs. This TCR came from a young woman in good health and CMV-seronegative. Here the chain combines TRBV5-4 and TRBJ2-5; 10 bases in between match TRBD2. The base sequence is TGTGCCAGCAGCTTGGAAGCGGGGGGGGCGAGCGAGACCCAGTACTTC. Translated, it reads CASSLEAGGASETQYF.